This T cell receptor (beta chain) was recovered during a study of blood T cell repertoires in COVID-19. Sequenced by immunoSEQ multiplex PCR; TCRdb stores in-frame clones only, minus some. The sample includes roughly 280,000 clones, roughly 90% of them seen just once. A word on this clone: A junction boundary mismatches the germline segment, possibly from a read error.

This TCR was sampled from a woman aged 30 to 39 with COVID-19, enrolled during active disease. Sequenced input: peripheral blood.

CDR3 amino acids: CASSSISTGSKF. In nucleotides, the CDR3 is TGTGCCAGCAGTTCCATATCGACAGGGAGTAAGTTC. J is TRBJ2-4 and V is TRBV12-3 or TRBV12-4; TRBD1 matches at 7 bases. The CDR3 totals 12 residues.